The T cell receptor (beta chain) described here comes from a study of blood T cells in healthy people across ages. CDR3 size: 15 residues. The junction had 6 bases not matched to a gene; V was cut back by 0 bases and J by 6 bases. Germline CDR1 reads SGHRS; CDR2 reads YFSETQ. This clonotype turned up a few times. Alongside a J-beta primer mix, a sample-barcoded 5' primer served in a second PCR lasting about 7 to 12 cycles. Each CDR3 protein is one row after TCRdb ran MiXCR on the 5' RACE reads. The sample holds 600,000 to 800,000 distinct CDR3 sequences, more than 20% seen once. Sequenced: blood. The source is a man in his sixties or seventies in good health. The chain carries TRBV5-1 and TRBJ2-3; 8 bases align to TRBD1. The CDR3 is CASSLGQGNLDTQYF. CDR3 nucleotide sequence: TGCGCCAGCAGCTTGGGACAGGGGAATTTGGATACGCAGTATTTT.